One sample yielded the 9 T cell receptor beta chains listed below, sequenced in a study of OX40 agonist ivuxolimab in advanced cancers. The assay was immunoSEQ multiplex PCR, and TCRdb's table has in-frame clones only and misses some. The data hold around 100,000 clones, with around 87% observed a single time. Sequencing was performed on CD4+ or CD8+ T cells sorted from blood, taken in a trial of the OX40 agonist ivuxolimab. These receptors were taken from an adult with an advanced solid tumor such as melanoma, head and neck, liver or kidney cancer.

The rearrangement links TRBV19 to TRBJ2-1, with 7 nucleotides matching TRBD1. The CDR3 is made up of 17 amino acids. V gave up 3 bases and J gave up 0 bases; unmatched junction bases: 8. Germline V lookup: CDR1 LNHDA, CDR2 SQIVND (reference sequence). CDR3 in amino acids: CASSIEGDSFSYNEQFF. The CDR3 DNA is TGTGCCAGTAGTATTGAGGGGGACAGCTTCTCCTACAATGAGCAGTTCTTC.

The chain employs TRBV11-3 and TRBJ2-2; TRBD1 might be the D (6 bases). CDR1 is SGHNT and CDR2 is YENEEA in the germline V gene. The V gene lost 1 base and the J gene lost 6 bases, with 12 bases spanning the gap. This CDR3 region has 15 residues. The CDR3 DNA sequence: TGTGCCAGCAGCTTAGCCAGGGGCGTCGCCGGGGAGCTGTTTTTT. Protein product: CASSLARGVAGELFF.

CDR3 protein: CASSLAGTDQETQYF. The DNA for the CDR3 is TGTGCCAGCAGCTTAGCTGGGACAGACCAAGAGACCCAGTACTTC. The chain employs TRBV7-6 and TRBJ2-5; 7 nucleotides align to TRBD1. Germline V gene sequence: CDR1 SGHVS, CDR2 FNYEAQ. After removal of 0 bases from V and 0 bases from J, the junction contained 1 base not matched to a gene. This CDR3 is built from 15 residues.

The chain uses TRBV18 and TRBJ1-4; a weak D match, TRBD1 (5 bases). The V and J ends lost 2 bases and 6 bases respectively, with 7 bases between them. This CDR3 is 13 amino acids long. Germline V gene sequence: CDR1 KGHSH, CDR2 LQKENI. This CDR3 reads CASSPGAHEKLFF. Written as DNA, the CDR3 is TGTGCCAGCTCACCAGGGGCCCATGAAAAACTGTTTTTT.

The chain links TRBV11-3 to TRBJ2-1; either TRBD1 or TRBD2 may fit D (6 bases each). Deletions cut 0 bases from V and 7 bases from J, with 16 bases between. The CDR3 contains 16 residues. Germline V gene lookup returns CDR1 SGHNT and CDR2 YENEEA. CDR3 sequence (DNA): TGTGCCAGCAGCTTAGATCGGGGGCGCGCTAAGAATGAGCAGTTCTTC. It is translated as CASSLDRGRAKNEQFF.

This rearrangement joins TRBV9 to TRBJ2-5; 10 positions agree with TRBD2. Per the germline V gene, CDR1 is SGDLS and CDR2 is YYNGEE. The V and J ends lost 3 bases and 1 base, in that order; junction bases with no gene match: 6. The CDR3 length is 16 residues. The CDR3 DNA is TGTGCCAGCAGCGGAGGTCAGCGGGGGGGCCAAGAGACCCAGTACTTC. Amino acids: CASSGGQRGGQETQYF.

The V call is TRBV11-2, the J call TRBJ2-7; no definite D call. The CDR3 runs 14 residues. Trimming took 7 bases from V and 0 from J, leaving 13 bases between them. Germline V gene lookup returns CDR1 SGHAT and CDR2 FQNNGV. CDR3: CASNNVPNSYEQYF. In nucleotides, the CDR3 is TGTGCCAGCAACAACGTACCTAACTCCTACGAGCAGTACTTC.

In this sample, this clone turned up once. The chain uses TRBV7-9 and TRBJ2-3, with D unresolved. CDR1 is SEHNR, CDR2 FQNEAQ, per germline (reference sequence). The CDR3 is 17 residues long. The germline V and J ends were trimmed by 5 bases and 2 bases, with 20 bases remaining between them. The CDR3 sequence: CASSPHPPRAHTDTQYF. CDR3 bases: TGTGCCAGCAGCCCCCACCCGCCTAGGGCACACACAGATACGCAGTATTTT.

V is TRBV5-8 and J is TRBJ2-1, with D perhaps TRBD1 (5 bases). The length of the CDR3 is 14 residues. V shed 2 bases and J shed 8 bases, with 14 bases lying between them. Looked up from germline, CDR1 is SGHTS and CDR2 is YDEGEE. CDR3 residues: CASSLSAQGHEQFF. The CDR3 coding sequence is TGTGCCAGCAGCTTAAGCGCCCAGGGCCATGAGCAGTTCTTC.